These 24 T cell receptor beta chains originate from one sample sequenced in a study of blood T cell repertoires in COVID-19. Measured with immunoSEQ multiplex PCR; TCRdb has only the in-frame clones, and not every one. The top ten hold under 2% of the sample, which has approximately 300,000 clones, 85% seen once. The sample comprised PBMCs or T cells enriched from blood (not recorded which). All receptors come from a woman in her 30s who had been exposed to COVID-19.

The chain recombines TRBV30 with TRBJ1-3; maybe TRBD1 (6 bases). The germline CDR1 and CDR2 sequences are GTSNPN and SVGIG (reference sequence). V lost 0 bases, J lost 0 bases, and 12 bases lay in between. There are 16 residues in the CDR3. This CDR3 is CAWSVSGGTSGNTIYF. CDR3 bases: TGTGCCTGGAGTGTATCGGGGGGCACCTCTGGAAACACCATATATTTT.

This chain uses TRBV9 with TRBJ1-2; TRBD1 aligns across 8 bases. Per germline, CDR1 SGDLS and CDR2 YYNGEE. The CDR3 covers 14 residues. V lost 0 bases, J lost 6 bases, and 4 bases stayed unmatched. CDR3 nucleotide sequence: TGTGCCAGCAGCGTAGGCCAGGGGGCGAATGGCTACACCTTC. This codes for CASSVGQGANGYTF.

The rearrangement links TRBV7-8 to TRBJ2-7, with TRBD2 as a possible D gene (6 bases). Trimming shortened V by 1 base and J by 3 bases, and 19 bases separated the two germline ends. The CDR3 runs 17 residues. Germline V gives CDR1 SGHVS, CDR2 FQNEAQ. This CDR3 reads CASSLEVARGPHYEQYF. The CDR3 DNA follows: TGTGCCAGCAGCTTAGAAGTCGCGCGGGGTCCCCACTACGAGCAGTACTTC.

The chain combines TRBV7-8 with TRBJ1-1; possibly TRBD1 for D (5 bases). This CDR3 is built from 14 residues. Trimming left V 3 bases short and J 2 bases short, with 10 bases between. Germline CDR1 SGHVS, CDR2 FQNEAQ. This CDR3 is CASSFREGNTEAFF. The CDR3 coding sequence is TGTGCCAGCAGCTTCAGGGAAGGAAACACTGAAGCTTTCTTT.

The CDR3 bases are TGTGCCAGCAGCCCTGGCGGCGGGGATAAGTATGGCTACACCTTC. It codes for CASSPGGGDKYGYTF. The rearrangement links TRBV5-5 to TRBJ1-2, with D unclear. From germline, CDR1 is SGHKS and CDR2 YYEKEE (reference sequence). V lost 4 bases and J lost 5, with 18 bases in between. The CDR3 runs to 15 residues.

The chain uses TRBV13 and TRBJ2-7; D not certain. Germline CDR1 is PRHDT and CDR2 is FYEKMQ (reference sequence). V lost 2 bases to trimming and J lost 3 bases, with 5 bases between them. This CDR3 contains 12 residues. The CDR3 sequence is CASSLRSYEQYF. CDR3 bases: TGTGCCAGCAGCTTAAGGAGCTACGAGCAGTACTTC.

The V call is TRBV15, the J call TRBJ1-4, with TRBD1 identical over 7 bases. The CDR3 has 14 amino acids. V shed 5 bases and J 7 bases; nucleotides not matched to a gene: 7. CDR1 is LNHNV, CDR2 YYDKDF, per germline (reference sequence). This CDR3 is CATSQGGLGEKLFF. CDR3 DNA: TGTGCCACCAGCCAAGGGGGCCTCGGTGAAAAACTGTTTTTT.

The chain employs TRBV19 and TRBJ1-5; 7 bases agree with TRBD1. Germline CDR1 LNHDA, CDR2 SQIVND (reference sequence). The CDR3 is 12 amino acids. With V trimmed by 8 bases and J by 4 bases, 2 bases remained unmatched. The CDR3: CASAQGNQPQHF. DNA of the CDR3: TGTGCCAGTGCACAGGGGAATCAGCCCCAGCATTTT.

The chain is built from TRBV7-3 and TRBJ2-3; TRBD2 matches 11 bases. J gave up 3 bases and V 6 bases, and 8 bases lay outside the gene matches. Germline CDR1 and CDR2: SGHTA and FQGTGA. This CDR3 region has 16 residues. The DNA for the CDR3 is TGTGCCAGCAGGAATACTAGCGGGAGATTTACAGATACGCAGTATTTT. It specifies CASRNTSGRFTDTQYF. The whole variable domain, remainder taken from reference TRBV7-3 and TRBJ2-3, is GAGVSQTPSNKVTEKGKYVELRCDPISGHTALYWYRQSLGQGPEFLIYFQGTGAADDSGLPNDRFFAVRPEGSVSTLKIQRTERGDSAVYLCASRNTSGRFTDTQYFGPGTRLTVL.

The chain links TRBV6-5 to TRBJ2-7, with 7 bases aligning to TRBD1. This CDR3 has 15 residues. After removal of 5 bases from V and 4 bases from J, the junction contained 11 bases not matched to a gene. CDR1 MNHEY and CDR2 SVGAGI come from the germline V gene. The CDR3 DNA is TGTGCCAGCAGTCCGTACGGGACAGTCCTATACGAGCAGTACTTC. It encodes CASSPYGTVLYEQYF.

The chain recombines TRBV4-3 with TRBJ2-3; the match to TRBD2 covers 8 bases. Germline CDR1 and CDR2: LGHNA and YSLEER. V shed 0 bases and J 1 base; nucleotides not matched to a gene: 3. This CDR3 is 16 amino acids long. The CDR3 nucleotides read TGCGCCAGCAGCCAAGATGTTAGCGGGGGCACAGATACGCAGTATTTT. As protein: CASSQDVSGGTDTQYF.

In regard to this clone: A single base separates this from a much larger clone, so it may be a read error. This sequence joins TRBV12-3 or TRBV12-4 and TRBJ1-1; 7 bases agree with TRBD1. This CDR3 comprises 13 residues. The V gene end was trimmed by 6 bases and the J gene end by 1 base; junction bases not matched to a gene: 2. The CDR3 DNA follows: TGTGCCAGCAGCAGGACAGGGAACACTGAAGCTTTCTTT. It encodes CASSRTGNTEAFF.

V and J are TRBV27 and TRBJ1-2; 8 bases are shared with TRBD1. Germline trimming cut 4 bases from V and 2 bases from J; bases unmatched to any gene: 6. The CDR3 spans 15 residues. From germline, CDR1 is MNHEY and CDR2 SMNVEV (reference sequence). CDR3 nucleotide sequence: TGTGCCAGCAGTTCACGTGGACAGGGCAACTATGGCTACACCTTC. Translation: CASSSRGQGNYGYTF.

A word on this clone: In the same sample, other DNA sequences code for this CDR3. The V and J genes are TRBV6-5 and TRBJ1-3, with a possible D match to TRBD1 (5 bases). The CDR3 runs 12 residues. Trimming cost V 6 bases and J 4 bases, with 7 bases left between them. CDR1 and CDR2 from the germline V gene are MNHEY and SVGAGI. The DNA of the CDR3 is TGTGCCAGCAGGGGGCCAGGAAACACCATATATTTT. Amino acids: CASRGPGNTIYF.

This clone was seen just once. The genes are TRBV7-9 and TRBJ2-1; 7 bases are shared with TRBD2. From germline, CDR1 is SEHNR and CDR2 FQNEAQ (reference sequence). The CDR3 covers 18 residues. V was pared by 0 bases and J by 0 bases, with 8 bases of the junction left unmatched. CDR3 sequence reads: CASSLATGGLSSYNEQFF. The CDR3 DNA follows: TGTGCCAGCAGCTTAGCGACTGGGGGACTAAGCTCCTACAATGAGCAGTTCTTC.

A single count supports this clone. This chain uses TRBV11-2 with TRBJ1-4, with D hard to call. This CDR3 has 13 amino acids. V shed 5 bases and J shed 7 bases, with 11 bases lying between them. CDR1 and CDR2 from the germline V gene are SGHAT and FQNNGV. The CDR3 nucleotides are TGTGCCAGCAGCCTCAGCCCTAGTGAAAAACTGTTTTTT. Encoded protein: CASSLSPSEKLFF.

This clone counts as medium-sized. The chain couples TRBV7-3 to TRBJ1-1, with 8 bases identical to TRBD1. CDR3 length: 13 residues. Looked up from germline, CDR1 is SGHTA and CDR2 is FQGTGA. J lost 5 bases, V lost 5 bases, and 4 bases had no gene match. The CDR3 nucleotides read TGTGCCAGCAGCCTATGGACAGGGACTGAAGCTTTCTTT. Its protein product is CASSLWTGTEAFF.

Turning to this clone: Within the sample, other DNA sequences also encode this same CDR3. This chain links TRBV2 with TRBJ2-5; TRBD1 agrees at 8 bases. The CDR3 contains 16 residues. Losses at the gene ends were 4 bases for V and 0 bases for J; bases not matched to a gene: 7. CDR1 is SNHLY and CDR2 is FYNNEI in the germline V gene. The CDR3 nucleotides are TGTGCCAGCAGTGGCGGGGCAGGGGGCAACCAAGAGACCCAGTACTTC. Encoded protein: CASSGGAGGNQETQYF.

The CDR3 region is CASGLPTQGAVIGSNQPQHF. CDR3 coding DNA: TGTGCTAGTGGTTTGCCGACTCAGGGGGCGGTGATAGGGAGCAATCAGCCCCAGCATTTT. The chain joins TRBV12-5 to TRBJ1-5; TRBD1 aligns across 8 bases. V shed 2 bases and J 1 base; nucleotides not matched to a gene: 16. This CDR3 has 20 amino acids. CDR1 is LGHNT, CDR2 FRNRAP, per germline.

This chain joins TRBV10-3 and TRBJ2-7, with 11 positions matching TRBD1. The CDR3 runs 15 residues. Germline-derived CDR1 and CDR2 are ENHRY and SYGVKD. V lost 5 bases to trimming and J lost 1 base; unmatched junction nucleotides: 4. The CDR3 DNA sequence: TGTGCCATCAGTATCGGACAGGGGGCGTCCTACGAGCAGTACTTC. Translating gives CAISIGQGASYEQYF.

The chain links TRBV2 to TRBJ2-2; tentative D call: TRBD1 (6 bases). V lost 5 bases and J lost 1, with 11 bases in between. Germline V gene data show CDR1 as SNHLY and CDR2 as FYNNEI. CDR3 size: 15 residues. CDR3 bases: TGTGCCAGCAGTTCGACAGGAGAGAACACCGGGGAGCTGTTTTTT. Protein product: CASSSTGENTGELFF.

The rearrangement links TRBV3-1 (or the pseudogene TRBV3-2) to TRBJ1-6, with unresolved D. V lost 2 bases to trimming and J lost 10 bases, with 15 bases between them. This CDR3 spans 15 amino acids. CDR1 is LGHDT and CDR2 is YNNKEL in the germline V gene (reference sequence). CDR3 protein: CASSQQWPGKSPLHF. CDR3 nucleotides: TGTGCCAGCAGCCAACAATGGCCGGGGAAGTCACCCCTCCACTTT.

The CDR3 loop reads CASSEYGLYQPQHF. DNA for the CDR3: TGTGCCAGCAGTGAATACGGTCTGTATCAGCCCCAGCATTTT. The V gene is TRBV25-1, the J gene TRBJ1-5; no firm D call. CDR1 and CDR2 (germline): MGHDK, SYGVNS. V was shortened by 0 bases and J by 5 bases, with 8 bases between the two germline ends. The CDR3 sequence is 14 residues long.

The CDR3 here is CASSPGERDVQQYF. Written as DNA, the CDR3 is TGCGCCAGCAGCCCAGGAGAGCGGGACGTACAGCAGTACTTC. The chain uses TRBV5-1 and TRBJ2-7; 7 nucleotides agree with TRBD2. CDR3 length equals 14 residues. V gave up 4 bases and J gave up 8 bases; unmatched junction bases: 12. The germline gives CDR1 SGHRS, CDR2 YFSETQ.